This T cell receptor beta chain came from a study of T cells in Graves' hyperthyroidism and ophthalmopathy. CDR1 is LGHDT and CDR2 is YNNKEL in the germline V gene (reference sequence). V was pared by 0 bases and J by 7 bases, with 8 bases of the junction left unmatched. The CDR3 length is 17 residues. This clonotype has a count of ten or more. Uncontrolled infection, other autoimmune disease, pregnancy or lactation barred patients from enrollment. Fresh peripheral blood, roughly 9.8 ml of it, supplied the PBMCs. RNA transcripts were the template for amplifying TCR beta CDR3 regions. Primed by the HTBI set, a first-round RT-PCR was run on the TCR CDR3. TCRdb re-called the multiplex PCR reads through MiXCR, storing one row per CDR3 protein. The repertoire holds roughly 180,000 distinct CDR3 sequences, with over 7.5% as singletons.

The origin of this receptor is a woman aged 18-29 years with Graves' hyperthyroidism that later progressed to Graves' ophthalmopathy. The specimen was blood. The V call is TRBV3-1, the J call TRBJ2-4; 11 nucleotides agree with TRBD2. Here the CDR3 reads CASSQDLGLAGGNIQYF. The CDR3, as DNA: TGTGCCAGCAGCCAAGATCTTGGGCTAGCGGGAGGCAACATTCAGTACTTC. The variable domain in full, completed from reference TRBV3-1 and TRBJ2-4, reads DTAVSQTPKYLVTQMGNDKSIKCEQNLGHDTMYWYKQDSKKFLKIMFSYNNKELIINETVPNRFSPKSPDKAHLNLHINSLELGDSAVYFCASSQDLGLAGGNIQYFGAGTRLSVL.